The 19 T cell receptor beta chains presented below share a single source sample, sequenced in a study of human T cells and chemical hapten exposure (dated by TCRdb to 2020 to 2023). Library construction relied on RACE. Sequencing instrument: NextSeq 500. TCRdb applied fastp at Q25 and MiXCR to the public reads, then kept only in-frame beta chains. Each entry is one CDR3 protein sequence, shown with its most common DNA and genes. The sample data list tens of thousands of distinct CDR3 sequences, and around 6.7% of these were observed just once. The ten largest clonotypes hold 1% to 1.5% of the sample. The label giving this sample's time point can be read as: patch test 2, 6 weeks after DPC sensitization. Per the publication, the treatment or condition label means: therapeutic diphenylcyclopropenone sensitization with weekly scalp DPC. The source was whole blood, collected in connection with sensitization to the hapten diphenylcyclopropenone (DPC). The origin of the receptors is a woman aged 25 to 45 with alopecia areata. Some clones in this sample may be carry-over from other donors' samples.

The chain recombines TRBV7-9 with TRBJ2-5; TRBD1 might be the D (5 bases). The germline CDR1 and CDR2 sequences are SEHNR and FQNEAQ (reference sequence). This CDR3 contains 13 residues. V lost 3 bases to trimming and J lost 4 bases, with 9 bases between them. CDR3 sequence (DNA): TGTGCCAGCAGCTTTAACAGGCCAGAGACCCAGTACTTC. It codes for CASSFNRPETQYF.

In its sample, this clonotype was seen many times. V is TRBV5-1 and J is TRBJ1-2; D call uncertain. V shed 5 bases and J shed 6 bases, with 14 bases lying between them. The CDR3 runs 13 residues. Germline values: CDR1 SGHRS, CDR2 YFSETQ. The DNA of the CDR3 is TGCGCCAGCAGTCCTACGGATGACCATGGCTACACCTTC. This codes for CASSPTDDHGYTF.

There are many counts of this clonotype. This chain joins TRBV2 and TRBJ1-2; 12 bases agree with TRBD1. The CDR3 loop spans 18 amino acids. Germline loops: CDR1 SNHLY, CDR2 FYNNEI. The junction had 17 bases not matched to a gene; V was cut back by 6 bases and J by 6 bases. The CDR3 here is CASSGPRDRGRNFDGYTF. DNA of the CDR3: TGTGCCAGCAGCGGCCCCCGGGACAGGGGGCGCAATTTTGATGGCTACACCTTC.

This clonotype appeared many times. The rearrangement uses TRBV20-1 and TRBJ1-6, with D perhaps matching TRBD1 (5 bases). The germline V gene has CDR1 DFQATT and CDR2 SNEGSKA (reference sequence). This CDR3 contains 14 residues. Trimming stripped 0 bases from V and 10 bases from J, with 13 bases between. The DNA for the CDR3 is TGCAGTGCTAGAGATTGGGAGGGGAAGTCACCCCTCCACTTT. Its translation: CSARDWEGKSPLHF.

This clonotype was detected many times. The rearrangement links TRBV5-5 to TRBJ1-4; the D is unclear. V was trimmed by 0 bases and J by 8 bases, leaving 11 bases between them. Germline V gene data show CDR1 as SGHKS and CDR2 as YYEKEE (reference sequence). The CDR3 loop spans 14 amino acids. The CDR3 DNA sequence: TGTGCCAGCAGCTTGGGGGCGGCCGGCGAAAAACTGTTTTTT. Residues: CASSLGAAGEKLFF.

This clonotype was seen a few times. The rearrangement uses TRBV3-1 and TRBJ1-2, with TRBD1 as a possible D gene (6 bases). V was cut by 4 bases and J by 2 bases, with 11 bases left in between. CDR1 is LGHDT and CDR2 is YNNKEL in the germline V gene (reference sequence). The CDR3 totals 14 residues. The CDR3 region is CASSPRTGNYGYTF. CDR3 nucleotide sequence: TGTGCCAGCAGCCCGCGAACAGGGAACTATGGCTACACCTTC.

In its sample, this clonotype was seen many times. The chain employs TRBV15 and TRBJ2-1; D ambiguous. Trimming removed 3 bases from V and 0 bases from J, with 9 bases in between. Looked up from germline, CDR1 is LNHNV and CDR2 is YYDKDF (reference sequence). CDR3 size: 15 residues. This chain's CDR3 is CATSSQHSSYNEQFF. The CDR3, as DNA: TGTGCCACCAGCAGTCAACACAGCTCCTACAATGAGCAGTTCTTC.

This clonotype was found many times. As DNA, the CDR3 is TGTGCCAGCAGCTTAGTGAAGATTAGTAGGCAGGGCACCTACGAGCAGTACTTC. Its translation: CASSLVKISRQGTYEQYF. This chain connects TRBV7-9 to TRBJ2-7, with D possibly matching TRBD1 (5 bases). Germline lookup yields CDR1 SEHNR and CDR2 FQNEAQ (reference sequence). Trimming took 1 base from V and 2 from J, leaving 21 bases between them. The CDR3 consists of 18 residues.

In DNA form, the CDR3 reads TGTGCCAGCAGCTCAGGGGCCCACGAGCAGTACTTC. Protein product: CASSSGAHEQYF. The chain couples TRBV5-6 to TRBJ2-7, with a tentative D call TRBD1 (6 bases). Germline lookup yields CDR1 SGHDT and CDR2 YYEEEE. The CDR3 covers 12 residues. Trimming left V 3 bases short and J 5 bases short, with 9 bases between.

The chain employs TRBV27 and TRBJ1-1, with no clear D. Deletions cut 4 bases from V and 3 bases from J, with 12 bases between. The germline gives CDR1 MNHEY, CDR2 SMNVEV (reference sequence). This CDR3 contains 14 residues. The CDR3 sequence is CASSYGGGYTEAFF. CDR3 DNA sequence: TGTGCCAGCAGTTATGGCGGCGGGTACACTGAAGCTTTCTTT.

This chain uses TRBV6-5 with TRBJ1-3; maybe TRBD1 (6 bases). Trimming left V 2 bases short and J 4 bases short, with 12 bases between. The CDR3 length is 15 residues. The germline V gene encodes CDR1 MNHEY and CDR2 SVGAGI. CDR3 region: CASSYKQGRGNTIYF. CDR3 nucleotides: TGTGCCAGCAGTTACAAACAGGGTAGAGGAAACACCATATATTTT.

In this sample, this clonotype turned up a few times. The chain couples TRBV15 to TRBJ1-2, with D unresolved. Trimming pared 7 bases from V and 5 bases from J, leaving 17 bases between. Germline-derived CDR1 and CDR2 are LNHNV and YYDKDF (reference sequence). The CDR3 spans 14 residues. The DNA of the CDR3 is TGTGCCACCATCGCCCTACTGAGGGAGTATGGCTACACCTTC. It specifies CATIALLREYGYTF. Filled out from reference TRBV15 and TRBJ1-2, the complete variable domain reads DAMVIQNPRYQVTQFGKPVTLSCSQTLNHNVMYWYQQKSSQAPKLLFHYYDKDFNNEADTPDNFQSRRPNTSFCFLDIRSPGLGDTAMYLCATIALLREYGYTFGSGTRLTVV.

This clonotype occurred many times. The J gene is TRBJ2-3, the V gene TRBV3-1; 9 bases align to TRBD2. The CDR3 contains 16 residues. The V segment lost 5 bases and the J segment 4 bases; nucleotides outside the gene matches: 10. The germline V gene encodes CDR1 LGHDT and CDR2 YNNKEL (reference sequence). The CDR3 DNA reads TGTGCCAGCAGCTACAAGCGGGGGGCCGGGTCAGATACGCAGTATTTT. Protein: CASSYKRGAGSDTQYF.

In this sample, this clonotype turned up many times. The chain links TRBV6-4 to TRBJ2-6; 9 bases align to TRBD1. Germline trimming cut 5 bases from V and 0 bases from J; bases unmatched to any gene: 5. The CDR3 contains 17 residues. CDR1 MRHNA and CDR2 SNTAGT come from the germline V gene. CDR3 residues: CASSPTGGGSGANVLTF. CDR3 nucleotides: TGTGCCAGCAGTCCCACAGGGGGCGGCTCTGGGGCCAACGTCCTGACTTTC.

In this sample, this clonotype turned up once. A much larger clone sits a single nucleotide away, making a read error possible. The V gene is TRBV27, the J gene TRBJ1-1, with 11 bases lining up with TRBD1. Trimming cost V 5 bases and J 6 bases; bases outside gene matches: 5. From germline, CDR1 is MNHEY and CDR2 SMNVEV (reference sequence). The CDR3 is made up of 14 amino acids. The CDR3, as DNA: TGTGCCAGCAGTACGGACAGGGGGCTGGCTGAAGCTTTCTTT. Translating it yields CASSTDRGLAEAFF.

This clonotype was detected ten times or more. The chain combines TRBV20-1 with TRBJ2-7; either TRBD1 or TRBD2 may supply D (5 bases each). The CDR3 runs 15 residues. The V end was cut by 0 bases, the J end by 7 bases, with 19 bases between. Germline CDR1 is DFQATT and CDR2 is SNEGSKA (reference sequence). The CDR3 sequence is CSARDWGWGPGEQYF. In nucleotides, the CDR3 is TGCAGTGCTAGAGATTGGGGGTGGGGCCCGGGGGAGCAGTACTTC.

This clonotype occurred many times. The rearrangement links TRBV7-2 to TRBJ1-2; D remains ambiguous. CDR3 length: 15 residues. CDR1 SGHTA and CDR2 FQGNSA come from the germline V gene. V was pared by 6 bases and J by 0 bases, with 14 bases between. CDR3 amino acids: CASRPHRQSNYGYTF. The CDR3, as DNA: TGTGCCAGCAGGCCTCATCGCCAGTCTAACTATGGCTACACCTTC. The full variable domain, in which reference TRBV7-2 and TRBJ1-2 provide the parts outside the CDR3, is GAGVSQSPSNKVTEKGKDVELRCDPISGHTALYWYRQSLGQGLEFLIYFQGNSAPDKSGLPSDRFSAERTGGSVSTLTIQRTQQEDSAVYLCASRPHRQSNYGYTFGSGTRLTVV.

CDR3 amino acids: CSARPGSHNTDTQYF. In nucleotides, the CDR3 is TGCAGTGCTAGACCCGGCAGCCACAACACAGATACGCAGTATTTT. The chain joins TRBV20-1 to TRBJ2-3; D is ambiguous. V gave up 2 bases and J gave up 2 bases, with 14 bases separating them. CDR3 length: 15 amino acids. The germline CDR1 and CDR2 sequences are DFQATT and SNEGSKA (reference sequence).

This clonotype was seen at least ten times. The CDR3 DNA sequence: TGTGCCAGCAACTCCTTCGGCAGTACCACTGAAGCTTTCTTT. Protein product: CASNSFGSTTEAFF. The rearrangement joins TRBV3-1 to TRBJ1-1; D unresolved. Germline V CDR1 and CDR2: LGHDT, YNNKEL (reference sequence). Trimming left V 7 bases short and J 4 bases short, with 16 bases between. The length of the CDR3 is 14 residues.